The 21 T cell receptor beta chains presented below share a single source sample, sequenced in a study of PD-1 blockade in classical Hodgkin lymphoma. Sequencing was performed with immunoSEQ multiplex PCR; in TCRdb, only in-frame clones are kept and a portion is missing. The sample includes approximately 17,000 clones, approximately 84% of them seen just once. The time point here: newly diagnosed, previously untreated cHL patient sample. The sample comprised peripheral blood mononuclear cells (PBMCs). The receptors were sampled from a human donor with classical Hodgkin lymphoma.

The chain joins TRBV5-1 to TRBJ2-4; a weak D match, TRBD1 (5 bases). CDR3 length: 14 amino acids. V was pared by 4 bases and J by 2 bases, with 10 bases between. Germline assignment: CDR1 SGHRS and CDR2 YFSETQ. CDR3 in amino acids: CASSVDSTKNIQYF. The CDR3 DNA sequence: TGCGCCAGCAGCGTTGACAGTACCAAAAACATTCAGTACTTC.

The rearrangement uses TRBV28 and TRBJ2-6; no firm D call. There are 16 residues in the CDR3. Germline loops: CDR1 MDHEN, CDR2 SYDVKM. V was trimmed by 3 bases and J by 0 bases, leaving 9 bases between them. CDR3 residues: CASSFGTPSGANVLTF. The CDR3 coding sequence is TGTGCCAGCAGTTTCGGCACGCCCTCTGGGGCCAACGTCCTGACTTTC.

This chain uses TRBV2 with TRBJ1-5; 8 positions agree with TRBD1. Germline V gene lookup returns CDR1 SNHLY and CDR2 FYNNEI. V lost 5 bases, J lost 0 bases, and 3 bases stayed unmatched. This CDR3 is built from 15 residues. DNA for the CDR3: TGTGCCAGCAGTTCAGGGGGCTATAGCAATCAGCCCCAGCATTTT. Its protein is CASSSGGYSNQPQHF. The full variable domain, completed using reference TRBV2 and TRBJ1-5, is EPEVTQTPSHQVTQMGQEVILRCVPISNHLYFYWYRQILGQKVEFLVSFYNNEISEKSEIFDDQFSVERPDGSNFTLKIRSTKLEDSAMYFCASSSGGYSNQPQHFGDGTRLSIL.

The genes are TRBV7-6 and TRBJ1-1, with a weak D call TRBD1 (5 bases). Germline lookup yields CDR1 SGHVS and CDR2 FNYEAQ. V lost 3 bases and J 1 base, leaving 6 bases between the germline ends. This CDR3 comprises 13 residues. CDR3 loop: CASSLDTNTEAFF. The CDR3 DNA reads TGTGCCAGCAGCTTGGACACGAACACTGAAGCTTTCTTT.

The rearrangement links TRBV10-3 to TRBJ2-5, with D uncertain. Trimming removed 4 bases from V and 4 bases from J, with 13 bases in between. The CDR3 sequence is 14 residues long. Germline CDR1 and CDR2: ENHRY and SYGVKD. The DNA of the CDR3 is TGTGCCATCAGTGGGCGGACCTCGGGAGAGACCCAGTACTTC. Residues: CAISGRTSGETQYF.

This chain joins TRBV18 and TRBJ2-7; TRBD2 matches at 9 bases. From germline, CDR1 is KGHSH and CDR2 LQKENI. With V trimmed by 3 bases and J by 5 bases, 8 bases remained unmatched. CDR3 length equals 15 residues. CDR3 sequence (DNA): TGTGCCAGCTCACCCCCGGCGGGAGGGCCACACGAGCAGTACTTC. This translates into CASSPPAGGPHEQYF.

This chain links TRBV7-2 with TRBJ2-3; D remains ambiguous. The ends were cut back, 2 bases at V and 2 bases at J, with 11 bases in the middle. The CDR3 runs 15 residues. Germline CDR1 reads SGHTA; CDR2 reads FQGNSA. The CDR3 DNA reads TGTGCCAGCAGCTTAATGGGCGGTAACACAGATACGCAGTATTTT. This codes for CASSLMGGNTDTQYF.

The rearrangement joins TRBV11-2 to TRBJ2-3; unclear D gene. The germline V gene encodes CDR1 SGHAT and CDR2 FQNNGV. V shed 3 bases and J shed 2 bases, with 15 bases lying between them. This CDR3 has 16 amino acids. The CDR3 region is CASSLTGLDSTDTQYF. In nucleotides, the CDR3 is TGTGCCAGCAGCTTGACCGGGTTGGATTCCACAGATACGCAGTATTTT.

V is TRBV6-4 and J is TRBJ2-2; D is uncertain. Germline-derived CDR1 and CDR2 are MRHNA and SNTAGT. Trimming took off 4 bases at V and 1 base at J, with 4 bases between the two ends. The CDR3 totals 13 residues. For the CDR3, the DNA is TGTGCCAGCAGTGGCGGGAACACCGGGGAGCTGTTTTTT. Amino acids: CASSGGNTGELFF.

The CDR3, as DNA: TGTGCCAGCAGTTTATCGAGGCAGGGGGTTTACGAGCAGTACTTC. Translation gives CASSLSRQGVYEQYF. This chain joins TRBV27 and TRBJ2-7; TRBD1 agrees at 7 bases. V shed 0 bases and J 4 bases; nucleotides not matched to a gene: 6. Germline CDR1 and CDR2: MNHEY and SMNVEV (reference sequence). The CDR3 length is 15 residues.

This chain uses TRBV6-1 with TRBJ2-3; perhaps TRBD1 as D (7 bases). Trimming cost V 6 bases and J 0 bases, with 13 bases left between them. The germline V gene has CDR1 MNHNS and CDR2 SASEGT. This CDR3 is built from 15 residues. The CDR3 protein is CASREGQLSTDTQYF. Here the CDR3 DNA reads TGTGCCAGCAGGGAGGGACAGCTTAGCACAGATACGCAGTATTTT.

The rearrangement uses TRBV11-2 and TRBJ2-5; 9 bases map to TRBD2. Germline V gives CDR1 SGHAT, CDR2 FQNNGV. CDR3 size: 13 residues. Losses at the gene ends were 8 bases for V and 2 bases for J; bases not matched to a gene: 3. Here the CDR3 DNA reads TGTGCCAGCGGACTAGCGTTACAAGAGACCCAGTACTTC. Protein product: CASGLALQETQYF.

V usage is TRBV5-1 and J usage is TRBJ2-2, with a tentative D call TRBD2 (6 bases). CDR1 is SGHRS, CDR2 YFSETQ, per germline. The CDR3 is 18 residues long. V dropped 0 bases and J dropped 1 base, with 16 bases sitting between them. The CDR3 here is CASSLAVRGGENTGELFF. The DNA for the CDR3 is TGCGCCAGCAGCTTGGCGGTACGGGGCGGGGAGAACACCGGGGAGCTGTTTTTT.

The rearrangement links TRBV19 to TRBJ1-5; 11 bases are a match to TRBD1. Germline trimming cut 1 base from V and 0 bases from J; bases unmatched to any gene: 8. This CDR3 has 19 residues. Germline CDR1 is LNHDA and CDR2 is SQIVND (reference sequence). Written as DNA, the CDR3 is TGTGCCAGTAGTATAGGTTTGGGACAGGGGGACAGTAGCAATCAGCCCCAGCATTTT. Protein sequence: CASSIGLGQGDSSNQPQHF.

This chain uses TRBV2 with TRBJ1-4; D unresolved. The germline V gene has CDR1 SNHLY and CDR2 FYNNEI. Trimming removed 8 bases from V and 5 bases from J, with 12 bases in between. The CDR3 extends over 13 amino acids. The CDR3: CASGGVFNEKLFF. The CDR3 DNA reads TGTGCCAGCGGCGGGGTATTCAATGAAAAACTGTTTTTT.

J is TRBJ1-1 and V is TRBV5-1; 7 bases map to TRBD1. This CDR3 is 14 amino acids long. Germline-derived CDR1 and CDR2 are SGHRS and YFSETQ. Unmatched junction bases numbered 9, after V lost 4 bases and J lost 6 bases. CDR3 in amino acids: CASSPSDRYPEAFF. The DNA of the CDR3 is TGCGCCAGCAGCCCCTCGGACAGGTATCCTGAAGCTTTCTTT.

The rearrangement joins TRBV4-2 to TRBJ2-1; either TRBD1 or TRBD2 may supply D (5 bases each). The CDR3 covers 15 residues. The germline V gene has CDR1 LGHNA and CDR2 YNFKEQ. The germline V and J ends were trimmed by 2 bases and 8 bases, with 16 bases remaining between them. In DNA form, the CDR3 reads TGTGCCAGCAGCCAATGGGACGAACAGAGGGATGAGCAGTTCTTC. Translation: CASSQWDEQRDEQFF.

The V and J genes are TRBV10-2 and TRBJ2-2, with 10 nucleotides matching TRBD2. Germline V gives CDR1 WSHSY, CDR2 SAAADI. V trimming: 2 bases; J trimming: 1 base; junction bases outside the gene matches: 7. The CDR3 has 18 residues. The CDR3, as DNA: TGCGCCAGCAGTGAGAGGCTAGCGGGAGTGAGGAACACCGGGGAGCTGTTTTTT. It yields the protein CASSERLAGVRNTGELFF.

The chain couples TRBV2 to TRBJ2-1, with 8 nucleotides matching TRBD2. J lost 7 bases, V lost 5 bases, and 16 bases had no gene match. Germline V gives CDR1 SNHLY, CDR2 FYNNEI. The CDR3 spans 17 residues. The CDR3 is CASSLRTLAGLGNEQFF. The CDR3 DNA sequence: TGTGCCAGCAGTCTTCGAACCCTAGCGGGCCTTGGGAATGAGCAGTTCTTC. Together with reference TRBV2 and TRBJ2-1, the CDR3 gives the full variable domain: EPEVTQTPSHQVTQMGQEVILRCVPISNHLYFYWYRQILGQKVEFLVSFYNNEISEKSEIFDDQFSVERPDGSNFTLKIRSTKLEDSAMYFCASSLRTLAGLGNEQFFGPGTRLTVL.

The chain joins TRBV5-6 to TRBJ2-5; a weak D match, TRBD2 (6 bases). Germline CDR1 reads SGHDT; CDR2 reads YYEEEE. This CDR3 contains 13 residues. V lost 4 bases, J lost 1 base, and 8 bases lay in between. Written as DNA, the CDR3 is TGTGCCAGCAGCCCGGGGGTCCAAGAGACCCAGTACTTC. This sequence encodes CASSPGVQETQYF.

In nucleotides, the CDR3 is TGTGCCACCAGCAGAGGGGGGGGCGGCTATCAGCCCCAGCATTTT. Translated: CATSRGGGGYQPQHF. The genes are TRBV15 and TRBJ1-5; a weak D match, TRBD1 (6 bases). V was shortened by 1 base and J by 5 bases, with 12 bases between the two germline ends. This CDR3 has 15 residues. From germline, CDR1 is LNHNV and CDR2 YYDKDF (reference sequence).